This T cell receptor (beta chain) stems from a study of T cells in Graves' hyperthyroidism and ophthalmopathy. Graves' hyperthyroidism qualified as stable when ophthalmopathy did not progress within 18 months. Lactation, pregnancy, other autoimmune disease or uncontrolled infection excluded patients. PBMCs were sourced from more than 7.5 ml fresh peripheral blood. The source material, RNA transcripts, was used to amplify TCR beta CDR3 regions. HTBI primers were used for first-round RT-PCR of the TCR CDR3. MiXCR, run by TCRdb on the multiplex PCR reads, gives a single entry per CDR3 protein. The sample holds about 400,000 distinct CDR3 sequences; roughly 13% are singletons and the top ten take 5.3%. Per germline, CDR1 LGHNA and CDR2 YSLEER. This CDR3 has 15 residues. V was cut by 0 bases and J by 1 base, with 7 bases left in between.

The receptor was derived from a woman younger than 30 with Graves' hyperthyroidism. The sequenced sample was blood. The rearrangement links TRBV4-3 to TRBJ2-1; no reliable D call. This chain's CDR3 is CASSQEQVSYNEQFF. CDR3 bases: TGCGCCAGCAGCCAAGAGCAGGTGTCCTACAATGAGCAGTTCTTC.